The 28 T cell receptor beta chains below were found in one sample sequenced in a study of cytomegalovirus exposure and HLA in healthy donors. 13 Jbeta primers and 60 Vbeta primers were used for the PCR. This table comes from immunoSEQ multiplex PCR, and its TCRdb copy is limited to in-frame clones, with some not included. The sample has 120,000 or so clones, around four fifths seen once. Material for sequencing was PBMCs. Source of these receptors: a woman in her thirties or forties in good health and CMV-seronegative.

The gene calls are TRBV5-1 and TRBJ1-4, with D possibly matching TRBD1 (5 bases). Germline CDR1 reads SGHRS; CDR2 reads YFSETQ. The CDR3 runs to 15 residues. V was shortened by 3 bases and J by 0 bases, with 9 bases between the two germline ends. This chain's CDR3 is CASSSGHATNEKLFF. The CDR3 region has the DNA TGCGCCAGCAGCTCCGGACACGCAACTAATGAAAAACTGTTTTTT.

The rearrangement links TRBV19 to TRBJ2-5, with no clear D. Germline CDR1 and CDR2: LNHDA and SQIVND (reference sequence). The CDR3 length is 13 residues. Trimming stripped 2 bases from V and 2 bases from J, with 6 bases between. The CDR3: CASSISPQETQYF. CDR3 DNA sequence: TGTGCCAGTAGTATAAGCCCTCAAGAGACCCAGTACTTC.

The CDR3 nucleotides read TGTGCCAGCAGGGCCAGGGCTGCCGGGGAGCTGTTTTTT. This codes for CASRARAAGELFF. The V call is TRBV6-5, the J call TRBJ2-2; D is possibly TRBD1 (5 bases). V dropped 6 bases and J dropped 6 bases, with 11 bases sitting between them. This CDR3 has 13 amino acids. Looked up from germline, CDR1 is MNHEY and CDR2 is SVGAGI.

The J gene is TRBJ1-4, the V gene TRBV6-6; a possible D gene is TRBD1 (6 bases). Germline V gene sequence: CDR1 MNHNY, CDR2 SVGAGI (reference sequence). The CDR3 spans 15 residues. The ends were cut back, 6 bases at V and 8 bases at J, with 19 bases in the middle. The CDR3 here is CASRDPGHEGEKLFF. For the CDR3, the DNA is TGTGCCAGCAGAGATCCGGGACACGAGGGGGAAAAACTGTTTTTT.

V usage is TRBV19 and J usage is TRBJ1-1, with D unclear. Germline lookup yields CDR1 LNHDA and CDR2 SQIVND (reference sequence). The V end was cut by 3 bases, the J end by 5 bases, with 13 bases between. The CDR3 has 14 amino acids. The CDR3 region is CASSIGEGWTEAFF. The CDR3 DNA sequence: TGTGCCAGTAGTATCGGGGAGGGTTGGACTGAAGCTTTCTTT.

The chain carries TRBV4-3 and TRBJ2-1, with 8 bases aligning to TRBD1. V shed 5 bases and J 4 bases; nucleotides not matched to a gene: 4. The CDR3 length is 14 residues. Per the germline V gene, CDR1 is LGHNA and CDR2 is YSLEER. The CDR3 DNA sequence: TGCGCCAGCAGCTACGGACAGGGTTACAATGAGCAGTTCTTC. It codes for CASSYGQGYNEQFF.

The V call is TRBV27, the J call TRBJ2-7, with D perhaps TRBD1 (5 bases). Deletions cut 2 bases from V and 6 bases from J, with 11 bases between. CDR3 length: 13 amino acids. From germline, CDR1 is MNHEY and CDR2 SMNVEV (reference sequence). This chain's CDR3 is CASSLPQGREQYF. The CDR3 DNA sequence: TGTGCCAGCAGTTTACCCCAGGGTCGCGAGCAGTACTTC.

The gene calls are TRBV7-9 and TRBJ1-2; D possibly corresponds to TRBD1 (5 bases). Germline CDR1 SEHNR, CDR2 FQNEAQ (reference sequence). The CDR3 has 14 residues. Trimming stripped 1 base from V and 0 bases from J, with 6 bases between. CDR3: CASSLEGANYGYTF. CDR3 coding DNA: TGTGCCAGCAGCTTAGAAGGGGCTAACTATGGCTACACCTTC.

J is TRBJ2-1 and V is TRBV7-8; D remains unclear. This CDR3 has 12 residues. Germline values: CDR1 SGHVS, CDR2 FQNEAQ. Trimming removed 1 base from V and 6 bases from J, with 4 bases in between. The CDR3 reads CASSLGLNEQFF. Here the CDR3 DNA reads TGTGCCAGCAGCTTAGGACTCAATGAGCAGTTCTTC.

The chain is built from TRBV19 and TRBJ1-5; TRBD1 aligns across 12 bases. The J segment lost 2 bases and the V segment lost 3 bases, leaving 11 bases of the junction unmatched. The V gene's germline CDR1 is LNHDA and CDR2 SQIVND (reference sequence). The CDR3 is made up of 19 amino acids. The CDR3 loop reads CASSMFGTGGLGGNQPQHF. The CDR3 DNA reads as TGTGCCAGTAGTATGTTCGGGACAGGGGGCCTTGGCGGCAATCAGCCCCAGCATTTT. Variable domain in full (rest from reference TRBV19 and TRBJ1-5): DGGITQSPKYLFRKEGQNVTLSCEQNLNHDAMYWYRQDPGQGLRLIYYSQIVNDFQKGDIAEGYSVSREKKESFPLTVTSAQKNPTAFYLCASSMFGTGGLGGNQPQHFGDGTRLSIL.

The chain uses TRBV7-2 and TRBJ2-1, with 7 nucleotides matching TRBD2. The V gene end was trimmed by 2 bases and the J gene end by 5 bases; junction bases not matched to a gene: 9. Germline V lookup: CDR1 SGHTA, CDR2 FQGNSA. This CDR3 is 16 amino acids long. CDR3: CASSLRAGVLDNEQFF. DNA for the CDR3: TGTGCCAGCAGCTTACGCGCGGGAGTGTTGGACAATGAGCAGTTCTTC. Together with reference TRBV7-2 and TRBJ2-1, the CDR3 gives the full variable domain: GAGVSQSPSNKVTEKGKDVELRCDPISGHTALYWYRQSLGQGLEFLIYFQGNSAPDKSGLPSDRFSAERTGGSVSTLTIQRTQQEDSAVYLCASSLRAGVLDNEQFFGPGTRLTVL.

In DNA, the CDR3 is TGCGCCAGCAGCCCCCCCACAGGGGCGGGCTACACCTTC. Its translation is CASSPPTGAGYTF. The chain carries TRBV4-1 and TRBJ1-2, with 7 bases identical to TRBD1. V lost 4 bases to trimming and J lost 8 bases; unmatched junction nucleotides: 7. The CDR3 contains 13 residues. Germline CDR1 reads MGHRA; CDR2 reads YSYEKL.

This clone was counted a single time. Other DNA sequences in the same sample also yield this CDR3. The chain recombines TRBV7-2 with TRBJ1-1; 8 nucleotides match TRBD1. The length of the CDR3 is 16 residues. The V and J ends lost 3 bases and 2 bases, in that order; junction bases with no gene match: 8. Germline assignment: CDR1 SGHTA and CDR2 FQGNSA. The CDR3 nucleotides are TGTGCCAGCAGCTTGTATCTCAGGGGGCTCAACACTGAAGCTTTCTTT. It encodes CASSLYLRGLNTEAFF.

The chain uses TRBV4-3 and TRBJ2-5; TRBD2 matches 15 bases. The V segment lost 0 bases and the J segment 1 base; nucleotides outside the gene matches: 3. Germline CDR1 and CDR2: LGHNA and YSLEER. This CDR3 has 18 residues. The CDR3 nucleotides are TGCGCCAGCAGCCAAGACACGGGACTAGCGGGAGGCCAAGAGACCCAGTACTTC. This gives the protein CASSQDTGLAGGQETQYF.

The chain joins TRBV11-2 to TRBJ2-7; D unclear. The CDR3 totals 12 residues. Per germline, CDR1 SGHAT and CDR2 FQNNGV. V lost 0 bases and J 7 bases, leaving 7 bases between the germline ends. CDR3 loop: CASSLELREQYF. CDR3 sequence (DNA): TGTGCCAGCAGCTTAGAGTTGAGAGAGCAGTACTTC. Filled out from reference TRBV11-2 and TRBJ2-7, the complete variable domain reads EAGVAQSPRYKIIEKRQSVAFWCNPISGHATLYWYQQILGQGPKLLIQFQNNGVVDDSQLPKDRFSAERLKGVDSTLKIQPAKLEDSAVYLCASSLELREQYFGPGTRLTVT.

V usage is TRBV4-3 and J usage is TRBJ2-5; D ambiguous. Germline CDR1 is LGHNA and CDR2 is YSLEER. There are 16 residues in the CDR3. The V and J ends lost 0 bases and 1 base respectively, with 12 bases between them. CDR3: CASSQDLLGGQETQYF. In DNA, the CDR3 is TGCGCCAGCAGCCAAGATTTGCTAGGTGGCCAAGAGACCCAGTACTTC.

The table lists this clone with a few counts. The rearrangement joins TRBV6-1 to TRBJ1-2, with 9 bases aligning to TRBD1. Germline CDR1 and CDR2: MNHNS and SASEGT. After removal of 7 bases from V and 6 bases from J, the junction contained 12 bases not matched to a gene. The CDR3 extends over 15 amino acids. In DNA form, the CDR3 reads TGTGCCAGCACCACCGCGCCGGGACAGGGACATGGCTACACCTTC. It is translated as CASTTAPGQGHGYTF.

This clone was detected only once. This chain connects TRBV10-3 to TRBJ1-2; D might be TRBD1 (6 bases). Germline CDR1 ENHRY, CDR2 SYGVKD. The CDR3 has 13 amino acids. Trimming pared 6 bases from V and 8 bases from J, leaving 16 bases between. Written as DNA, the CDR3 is TGTGCCATCAGAAACTCGGACAGTGGCGGCTACACCTTC. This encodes CAIRNSDSGGYTF.

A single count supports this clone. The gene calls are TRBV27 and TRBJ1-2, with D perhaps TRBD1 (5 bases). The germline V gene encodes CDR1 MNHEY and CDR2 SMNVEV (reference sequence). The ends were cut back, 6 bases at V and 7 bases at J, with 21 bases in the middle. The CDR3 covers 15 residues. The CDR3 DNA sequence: TGTGCCAGCAGGATATCCGGGACTGCCGGAGTTGGCTACACCTTC. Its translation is CASRISGTAGVGYTF.

CDR3 in DNA: TGTGCCAGTAGTACTCCGGGACACTCTTTCACTGAAGCTTTCTTT. Amino acid sequence: CASSTPGHSFTEAFF. The V gene is TRBV19, the J gene TRBJ1-1; weak D call: TRBD1 (6 bases). The V and J ends lost 4 bases and 4 bases respectively, with 16 bases between them. CDR1 is LNHDA and CDR2 is SQIVND in the germline V gene (reference sequence). CDR3 length: 15 residues.

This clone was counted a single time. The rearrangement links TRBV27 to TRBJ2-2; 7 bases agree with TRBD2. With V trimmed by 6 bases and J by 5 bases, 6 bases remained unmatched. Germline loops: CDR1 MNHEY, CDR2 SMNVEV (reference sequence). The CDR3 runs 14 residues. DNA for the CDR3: TGTGCCAGCAGATGGGGGGGTGGGACCGGGGAGCTGTTTTTT. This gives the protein CASRWGGGTGELFF.

The DNA for the CDR3 is TGTGCCAGTAAACGCTCTACAGGGTTGGGCAATGAGCAGTTCTTC. Its translation is CASKRSTGLGNEQFF. The chain is built from TRBV19 and TRBJ2-1, with TRBD1 as a possible D gene (6 bases). The CDR3 extends over 15 amino acids. Looked up from germline, CDR1 is LNHDA and CDR2 is SQIVND (reference sequence). Trimming pared 7 bases from V and 6 bases from J, leaving 19 bases between.

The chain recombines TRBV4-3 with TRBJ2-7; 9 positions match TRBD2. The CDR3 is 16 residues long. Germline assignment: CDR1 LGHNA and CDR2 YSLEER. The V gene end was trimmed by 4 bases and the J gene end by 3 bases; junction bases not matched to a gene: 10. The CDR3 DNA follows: TGCGCCAGCAGCCTCGCCCGTAGCGGGAGTGGCTACGAGCAGTACTTC. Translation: CASSLARSGSGYEQYF.

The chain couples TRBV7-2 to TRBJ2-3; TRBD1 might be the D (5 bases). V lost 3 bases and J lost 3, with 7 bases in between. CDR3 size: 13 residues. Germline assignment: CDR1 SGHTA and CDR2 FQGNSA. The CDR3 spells CASSFRQTDTQYF. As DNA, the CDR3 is TGTGCCAGCAGCTTCCGACAGACAGATACGCAGTATTTT.

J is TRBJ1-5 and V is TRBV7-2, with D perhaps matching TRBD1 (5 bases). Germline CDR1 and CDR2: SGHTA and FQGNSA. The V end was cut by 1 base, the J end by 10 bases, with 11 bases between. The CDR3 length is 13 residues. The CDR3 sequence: CASSLVQRGPQHF. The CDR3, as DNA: TGTGCCAGCAGCTTAGTCCAAAGGGGTCCCCAGCATTTT. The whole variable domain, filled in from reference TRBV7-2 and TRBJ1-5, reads GAGVSQSPSNKVTEKGKDVELRCDPISGHTALYWYRQSLGQGLEFLIYFQGNSAPDKSGLPSDRFSAERTGGSVSTLTIQRTQQEDSAVYLCASSLVQRGPQHFGDGTRLSIL.

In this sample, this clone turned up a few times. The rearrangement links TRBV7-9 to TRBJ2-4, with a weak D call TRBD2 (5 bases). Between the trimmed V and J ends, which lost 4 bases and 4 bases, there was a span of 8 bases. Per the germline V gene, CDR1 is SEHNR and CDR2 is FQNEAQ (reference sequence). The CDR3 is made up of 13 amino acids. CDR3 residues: CASSSGGKNIQYF. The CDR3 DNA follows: TGTGCCAGCAGCTCGGGCGGGAAAAACATTCAGTACTTC.

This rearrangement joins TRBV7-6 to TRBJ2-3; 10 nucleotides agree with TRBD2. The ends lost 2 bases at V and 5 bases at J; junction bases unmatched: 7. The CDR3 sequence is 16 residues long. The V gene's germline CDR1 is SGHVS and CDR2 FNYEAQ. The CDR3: CASSLRSGGAVDTQYF. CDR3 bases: TGTGCCAGCAGCTTACGAAGCGGGGGGGCCGTAGATACGCAGTATTTT.

CDR3 region: CASSPRTSGENTGELFF. In DNA, the CDR3 is TGTGCCAGCAGCCCCCGGACTAGCGGAGAGAACACCGGGGAGCTGTTTTTT. This rearrangement joins TRBV4-2 to TRBJ2-2; 10 nucleotides line up with TRBD2. V lost 4 bases and J lost 1; bases outside the gene matches: 6. The CDR3 length is 17 residues. Looked up from germline, CDR1 is LGHNA and CDR2 is YNFKEQ.